This entry is about one T cell receptor beta chain. V shed 1 base and J 0 bases; nucleotides not matched to a gene: 6. The CDR3 is 17 residues long. Germline V CDR1 and CDR2: SGHTA, FQGNSA. This sample stems from a study of blood T cell repertoires in COVID-19. Background on the study: Samples of COVID-19 (acute and convalescent) were obtained from the United States, Italy and Spain. PBMCs, B-cell-depleted T cells, or T cells provided the cDNA or gDNA that made up the material.

In the study's own analysis: Using reference gene primer amplification, nucleated cell counts were estimated. Sequencing was performed with immunoSEQ multiplex PCR; in TCRdb, only in-frame clones are kept and a portion is missing. That table supplies the V and J calls and clone size; D and trimming were determined from the DNA. This table holds more than 60,000 clones, roughly four fifths found once. The chain carries TRBV7-2 and TRBJ1-5; 7 bases map to TRBD1. The sequenced sample consisted of peripheral blood. This TCR was sampled from a man aged 55 to 70 with acute or convalescent COVID-19. Here the CDR3 reads CASSLVGQAYSNQPQHF. The CDR3 nucleotides are TGTGCCAGCAGCTTAGTCGGACAGGCCTATAGCAATCAGCCCCAGCATTTT.